Given below is one TCR beta chain in context. Its antigen is undetermined. The identical CDR3 is also encoded by other nucleotide sequences in the sample. The record originates from a study of shared clonotypes between healthy human individuals. Clones were sequenced by immunoSEQ multiplex PCR, and TCRdb holds only the in-frame ones, with some missing. Here the sample spans over a million clones, 98% being singletons. Per germline, CDR1 MDHEN and CDR2 SYDVKM. CDR3 size: 15 residues. V lost 4 bases, J lost 2 bases, and 5 bases stayed unmatched. Naive CD45RA+ and memory CD45RA-negative subsets were split from CD4+ cells. Study findings and constraints: In contrast to clonotypes shared by all four donors, non-shared clonotypes had lower generation probabilities. Depth was large, yet rarefaction showed that sorted-subset sequencing was incomplete.

The chain joins TRBV28 to TRBJ2-7; 10 bases align to TRBD2. Sequenced input: naive CD4+ T cells sorted from blood. Subset denoted: CD45RA+ positively selected. This clonotype was obtained from a young man in good health. The CDR3 DNA reads as TGTGCCAGCAGTTCCCCTGGGACTAGCGCCTACGAGCAGTACTTC. This gives the protein CASSSPGTSAYEQYF.